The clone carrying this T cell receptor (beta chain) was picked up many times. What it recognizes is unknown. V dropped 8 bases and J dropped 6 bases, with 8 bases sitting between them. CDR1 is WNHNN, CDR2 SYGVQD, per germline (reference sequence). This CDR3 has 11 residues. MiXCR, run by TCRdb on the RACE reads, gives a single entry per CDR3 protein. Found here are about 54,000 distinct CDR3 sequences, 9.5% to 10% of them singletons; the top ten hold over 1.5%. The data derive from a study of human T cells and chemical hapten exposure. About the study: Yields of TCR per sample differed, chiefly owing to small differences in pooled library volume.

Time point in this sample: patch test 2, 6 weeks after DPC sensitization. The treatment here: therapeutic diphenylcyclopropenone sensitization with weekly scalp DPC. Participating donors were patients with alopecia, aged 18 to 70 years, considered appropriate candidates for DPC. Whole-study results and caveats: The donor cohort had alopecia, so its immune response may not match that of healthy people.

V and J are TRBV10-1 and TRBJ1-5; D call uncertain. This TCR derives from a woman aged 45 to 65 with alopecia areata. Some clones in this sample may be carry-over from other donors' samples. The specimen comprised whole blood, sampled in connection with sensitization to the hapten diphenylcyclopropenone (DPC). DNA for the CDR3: TGCGCCAGCGGATCTACTCAGCCCCAGCATTTT. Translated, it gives CASGSTQPQHF.